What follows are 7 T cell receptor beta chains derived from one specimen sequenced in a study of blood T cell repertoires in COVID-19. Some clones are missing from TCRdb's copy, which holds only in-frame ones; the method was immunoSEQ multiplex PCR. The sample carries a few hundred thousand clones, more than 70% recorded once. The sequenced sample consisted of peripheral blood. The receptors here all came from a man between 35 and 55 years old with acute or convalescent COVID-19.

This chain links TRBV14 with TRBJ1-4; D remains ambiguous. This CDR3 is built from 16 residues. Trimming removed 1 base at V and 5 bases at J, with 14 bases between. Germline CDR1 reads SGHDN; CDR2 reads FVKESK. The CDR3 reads CASSQGYERVNEKLFF. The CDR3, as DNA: TGTGCCAGCAGCCAAGGTTATGAGAGGGTGAATGAAAAACTGTTTTTT.

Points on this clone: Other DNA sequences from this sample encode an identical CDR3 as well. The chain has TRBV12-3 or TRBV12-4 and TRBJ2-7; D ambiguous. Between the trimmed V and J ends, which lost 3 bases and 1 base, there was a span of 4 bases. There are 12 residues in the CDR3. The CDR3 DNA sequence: TGTGCCAGCAGTTTTAATTCCTACGAGCAGTACTTC. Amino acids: CASSFNSYEQYF.

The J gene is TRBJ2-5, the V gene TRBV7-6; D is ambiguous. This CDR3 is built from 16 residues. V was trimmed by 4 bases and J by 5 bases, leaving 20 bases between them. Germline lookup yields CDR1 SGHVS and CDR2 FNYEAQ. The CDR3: CASSYTPSPGSETQYF. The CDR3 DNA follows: TGTGCCAGCAGCTATACCCCCAGTCCTGGCAGTGAGACCCAGTACTTC. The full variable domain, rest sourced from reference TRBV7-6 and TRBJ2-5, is GAGVSQSPRYKVTKRGQDVALRCDPISGHVSLYWYRQALGQGPEFLTYFNYEAQQDKSGLPNDRFSAERPEGSISTLTIQRTEQRDSAMYRCASSYTPSPGSETQYFGPGTRLLVL.

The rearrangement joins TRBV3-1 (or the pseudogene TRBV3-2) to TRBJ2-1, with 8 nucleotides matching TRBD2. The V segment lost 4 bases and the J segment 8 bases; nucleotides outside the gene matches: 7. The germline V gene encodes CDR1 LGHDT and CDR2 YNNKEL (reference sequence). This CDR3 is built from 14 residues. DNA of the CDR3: TGTGCCAGCAGCCTACTCGGGGGGGGCGATGAGCAGTTCTTC. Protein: CASSLLGGGDEQFF.

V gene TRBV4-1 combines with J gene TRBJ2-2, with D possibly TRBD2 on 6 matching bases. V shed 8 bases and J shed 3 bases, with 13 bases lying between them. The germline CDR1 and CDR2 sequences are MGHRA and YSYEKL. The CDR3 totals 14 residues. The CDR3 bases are TGCGCCAGCGCGTTAGCGGTTTACACCGGGGAGCTGTTTTTT. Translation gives CASALAVYTGELFF.

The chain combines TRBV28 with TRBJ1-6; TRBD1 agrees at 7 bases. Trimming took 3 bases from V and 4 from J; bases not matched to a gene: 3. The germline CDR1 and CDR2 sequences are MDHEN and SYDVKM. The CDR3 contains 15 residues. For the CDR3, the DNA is TGTGCCAGCAGTTTCTCGACAGGGTATAATTCACCCCTCCACTTT. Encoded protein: CASSFSTGYNSPLHF.

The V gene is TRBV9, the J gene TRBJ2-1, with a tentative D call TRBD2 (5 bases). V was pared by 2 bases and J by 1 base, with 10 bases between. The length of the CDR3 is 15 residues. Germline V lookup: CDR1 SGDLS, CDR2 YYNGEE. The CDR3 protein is CASSVQAGSYNEQFF. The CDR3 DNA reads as TGTGCCAGCAGCGTCCAGGCGGGTTCCTACAATGAGCAGTTCTTC.